This section outlines one T cell receptor (beta chain) sequence together with its context. This specimen comes from a study of shared clonotypes between healthy human individuals. The CDR3 runs 12 residues. The germline V gene has CDR1 SNHLY and CDR2 FYNNEI. Trimming left V 4 bases short and J 7 bases short, with 9 bases between. Deep was the level at which the assay was run. The authors split each subset's genomic DNA evenly across several immunoSEQ plates. Original analysis: With immunoSEQ giving junction-only sequences and no quality scores, filtering differed. Some clones are missing from TCRdb's copy, which holds only in-frame ones; the method was immunoSEQ multiplex PCR. V, J and clone size reflect that table, while D and trimming were determined from the DNA. The sample lists about 510,000 clones, about 75% occurring once.

This chain connects TRBV2 to TRBJ2-3; D is unclear. Input material: PBMCs. This receptor was identified in a woman in her thirties or forties in good health. Some clones in this sample may be carry-over from other donors' samples. The CDR3 coding sequence is TGTGCCAGCAGTGGGAACACGAATACGCAGTATTTT. It yields the protein CASSGNTNTQYF.